The rows below give T cell receptor beta chains drawn from one sample of a study of T cells in Graves' hyperthyroidism and ophthalmopathy. TCRdb re-called the multiplex PCR reads through MiXCR, storing one row per CDR3 protein. The sample has under 650,000 distinct CDR3 sequences; about a sixth are singletons. Sequenced: blood. These receptor sequences come from a woman aged 25-40 years with Graves' hyperthyroidism. CDR3s include the opening cysteine and the closing phenylalanine or tryptophan. D genes are given only for firm matches. Expanded clones get a size class; other rows say once, few or many, or leave the size out.

>NA|TRBJ2-7|TRBD2|TRBV20-1
TGCAGTGCTAGAGATTCGGCTAGCGGGAGGGCCGGGCAGTACTTC
CSARDSASGRAGQYF
>NA|TRBJ2-5|NA|TRBV6-2/TRBV6-3
TGTGCCAGCAGTTACGCTCCGATAGGGAACACCCAGTACTTC
CASSYAPIGNTQYF
>NA|TRBJ1-1|NA|TRBV29-1
TGCAGCGTTGAAAATTGGGCAGGGGCGGGGACTGAAGCTTTCTTT
CSVENWAGAGTEAFF
>many|TRBJ1-4|NA|TRBV20-1
TGCAGTGTAGGGGGTGTGACTAATGAAAAACTGTTTTTT
CSVGGVTNEKLFF
>few|TRBJ1-5|NA|TRBV15
TGTGCCACCAGCAGGTATACAGAGCCGGGGCCCCAGCATTTT
CATSRYTEPGPQHF
>many|TRBJ2-3|TRBD2|TRBV7-2
TGTGCCAGCAGCCCGGGACTAGCGGTGAGGGATACGCAGTATTTT
CASSPGLAVRDTQYF
>few|TRBJ1-1|NA|TRBV6-1
TGTGCCACATACTTCGGGGGGGAGGTTGAAGCTTTCTTT
CATYFGGEVEAFF
>many|TRBJ2-7|TRBD2|TRBV27
TGTGCCAGCAGTCTCCCGGGACTAGCGCCGTCTGAGCAGTACTTC
CASSLPGLAPSEQYF
>many|TRBJ2-5|TRBD1|TRBV28
TGTGCCAGCAGTACCAGACAGGGGGCAGAGACCCAGTACTTC
CASSTRQGAETQYF
>few|TRBJ2-5|NA|TRBV7-8
TGTGCCAGCAGCCACACCGGCAACCAAGAGACCCAGTACTTC
CASSHTGNQETQYF
>many|TRBJ2-1|TRBD2|TRBV2
TGTGCCAGCAGTGGTGATAGCGGGAGTAATGAGCAGTTCTTC
CASSGDSGSNEQFF
>many|TRBJ2-7|NA|TRBV20-1
TGCAGTGCTAGCTCGGGGGCCATCACTAGGCATGACGAGCAGTACTTC
CSASSGAITRHDEQYF
>few|TRBJ2-3|NA|TRBV3-1
TGTGCCAGCAGCCCATATACTAGCACAGATACGCAGTATTTT
CASSPYTSTDTQYF
>many|TRBJ1-1|TRBD1|TRBV6-1
TGTGCCAGCAGTCCCCCAGGACAGGTTGAAGCTTTCTTT
CASSPPGQVEAFF
>few|TRBJ2-7|NA|TRBV9
TGTGCCAGCAGCGTAGCAGTGACAACCGAGCAGTACTTC
CASSVAVTTEQYF
>few|TRBJ1-5|NA|TRBV6-1
TGTGCCAGCAGTGAGCTCGACAGGCCATATCAGCCCCAGCATTTT
CASSELDRPYQPQHF
>many|TRBJ1-4|TRBD1|TRBV3-1
TGTGCCAGCAGCCAACGGTGGACAGGGGCTGAAAAACTGTTTTTT
CASSQRWTGAEKLFF
>NA|TRBJ1-2|NA|TRBV5-4
TGTGCCAGCAGCTTGGGACAGTCCGGCTACACCTTC
CASSLGQSGYTF
>NA|TRBJ2-5|TRBD2|TRBV7-2
TGTGCCAGCAGCTCTTTAGCGGGAGTTAGGGAGACCCAGTACTTC
CASSSLAGVRETQYF
>NA|TRBJ1-2|NA|TRBV19
TGTGCCAGTAGTATTAATGTCGGAGGGAACTATGGCTACACCTTC
CASSINVGGNYGYTF
>many|TRBJ2-3|TRBD2|TRBV28
TGTGCCAGCAGAAATTGGGCTAGCGGGAGGGGGGGAGATACGCAGTATTTT
CASRNWASGRGGDTQYF
>NA|TRBJ1-2|TRBD1|TRBV6-5
TGTGCCAGCAGTTATCGCGGTGAGGGACAGTACTATGGCTACACCTTC
CASSYRGEGQYYGYTF
>few|TRBJ2-1|NA|TRBV7-9
TGTGCCAGCAGCAAAACAGGTATGCGGTGCAATGAGCAGTTCTTC
CASSKTGMRCNEQFF
>NA|TRBJ2-6|NA|TRBV19
TGTGCCAGTGGGCGGGCGCGATACTCTGGGGCCAACGTCCTGACTTTC
CASGRARYSGANVLTF
>many|TRBJ2-1|NA|TRBV7-3
TGTGCCAGCAGCTCCCTCGGGACCAGCTCCAGTGAGCAGTTCTTC
CASSSLGTSSSEQFF
>many|TRBJ1-4|NA|TRBV7-8
TGTGCCAGCAGCTTAGCTATGGGGGGGAGGGAAAAACTGTTTTTT
CASSLAMGGREKLFF
>NA|TRBJ1-2|NA|TRBV10-3
TGTGCCATCAGTGAGTCTATCGCAGCGGTCAACTATGGCTACACCTTC
CAISESIAAVNYGYTF
>NA|TRBJ2-1|TRBD2|TRBV6-2/TRBV6-3
TGTGCCACCAGTACGCTAGCGGGAGAGGGCAATGAGCAGTTCTTC
CATSTLAGEGNEQFF
>few|TRBJ1-2|NA|TRBV5-1
TGCGCCAGCAGCTTGGTTGTAGGGGCGGATGGCTACACCTTC
CASSLVVGADGYTF
>few|TRBJ1-6|TRBD1|TRBV4-2
TGTGCCAGCAGCCGCGAGGGGGCAGAGTCACCCCTCCACTTT
CASSREGAESPLHF
>many|TRBJ2-1|NA|TRBV6-2/TRBV6-3
TGTGCCAGCAGTTACGGTTCGTCGGGACGGCTTAATGAGCAGTTCTTC
CASSYGSSGRLNEQFF
>NA|TRBJ2-5|NA|TRBV19
TGTGCCAGTAGTTGGGCCAACGAAGAGACCCAGTACTTC
CASSWANEETQYF
>NA|TRBJ2-3|TRBD2|TRBV7-8
TGTGCCAGCAGCCCAAGCGGGGGGAACCCCGATACGCAGTATTTT
CASSPSGGNPDTQYF
>many|TRBJ1-1|TRBD1|TRBV3-1
TGTGCCAGCAGCCGCCGGACAGGGGTGAACACTGAAGCTTTCTTT
CASSRRTGVNTEAFF
>NA|TRBJ2-1|TRBD2|TRBV20-1
TGCAGTGCTAGAGAGCGACTAGCGGGAGGATGGGAGCAGTTCTTC
CSARERLAGGWEQFF
>many|TRBJ2-7|NA|TRBV18
TGTGCCAGCTCACCACCGGCCCAGGGATCAGTCGAGCAGTACTTC
CASSPPAQGSVEQYF
>many|TRBJ2-7|NA|TRBV28
TGTGCCAGCAGTTGGGGACTGACCTACGAGCAGTACTTC
CASSWGLTYEQYF
>many|TRBJ2-5|TRBD1|TRBV30
TGTGCCTGGACAGGGGGCCAAGAGACCCAGTACTTC
CAWTGGQETQYF
>many|TRBJ2-5|TRBD2|TRBV11-2
TGTGCCAGCAGCCCAGTGGGACTAGCGAAAGAGACCCAGTACTTC
CASSPVGLAKETQYF
>many|TRBJ1-1|NA|TRBV10-3
TGTGCCACCAGGAAACAGGGGAACACTGAAGCTTTCTTT
CATRKQGNTEAFF
>many|TRBJ2-3|TRBD2|TRBV10-2
TGCGCCAGCAGACTAGCGGGAGTTTTAGATACGCAGTATTTT
CASRLAGVLDTQYF
>many|TRBJ2-1|TRBD2|TRBV24-1
TGTGCCACCAGTGACCCCGGACTAGGGCGCGGCAATGAGCAGTTCTTC
CATSDPGLGRGNEQFF
>NA|TRBJ2-3|NA|TRBV5-1
TGCGCCAGCAGCTTGTACGGGGGGCGGACAGATACGCAGTATTTT
CASSLYGGRTDTQYF
>many|TRBJ2-3|NA|TRBV4-1
TGCGCCAGCAGCCAAGGGCGGGCCACAGATACGCAGTATTTT
CASSQGRATDTQYF
>many|TRBJ2-5|NA|TRBV2
TGTGCCAGCAGGCCGGGTGGACACCCCGAACAGACCCAGTACTTC
CASRPGGHPEQTQYF
>NA|TRBJ1-1|NA|TRBV15
TGTGCCACCAGCATCTCAAACACTATACCGAACACTGAAGCTTTCTTT
CATSISNTIPNTEAFF
>many|TRBJ2-2|NA|TRBV12-3/TRBV12-4
TGTGCCAGCACCCCATGGGAGTCCGGGGAGCTGTTTTTT
CASTPWESGELFF
>many|TRBJ1-1|NA|TRBV11-2
TGTGCCAGCAGCCCCCAGGCAGCACGAAACACTGAAGCTTTCTTT
CASSPQAARNTEAFF
>many|TRBJ2-3|NA|TRBV2
TGTGCCAGCAGTGCAACCAGGGCAACAGATACGCAGTATTTT
CASSATRATDTQYF
>many|TRBJ1-1|NA|TRBV11-3
TGTGCCAGCAGCACCTACAGGGACCGGGAAGCTTTCTTT
CASSTYRDREAFF
>many|TRBJ2-2|TRBD1|TRBV30
TGTGCCTGGAGTGACAGGGGTAACACCGGGGAGCTGTTTTTT
CAWSDRGNTGELFF
>many|TRBJ2-7|NA|TRBV5-1
TGCGCCAGCAGCTTGGAAGGAGGGCACGAGCAGTACTTC
CASSLEGGHEQYF
>many|TRBJ2-5|NA|TRBV6-1
TGTGCCAGCAGTGACCCAGGGGTGGAGACCCAGTACTTC
CASSDPGVETQYF
>few|TRBJ2-1|TRBD2|TRBV6-1
TGTGCCAGCAGGACTATAGGTAGCGGGAGGGCCAGAGGTGAGCAGTTCTTC
CASRTIGSGRARGEQFF